Listed below are T cell receptor beta chains from one sample, sequenced in a study of T cell responses to AZD1222 COVID-19 vaccine. The method was immunoSEQ multiplex PCR; TCRdb's version includes in-frame clones alone and lacks a portion of them. Altogether about 140,000 clones are present, roughly 89% being singletons, with the ten largest covering about 1.9%. This specimen was peripheral blood, taken on day 0 of AZD1222 vaccination. The receptors derive from an adult in good health. Both conserved end residues are part of each CDR3. D genes are given only for firm matches. Clone size is shown for a subset of rows, as once, few, many or a class of expanded clone.

>TRBV13|TRBJ2-7|-|TRBD2
TGTGCCAGCAGGACTAGCGGGGTCTACGAGCAGTACTTC
CASRTSGVYEQYF
>TRBV6-5|TRBJ2-2|once|-
TGTGCCAGCAGTTACGTTATTCCCAGCACCGGGGAGCTGTTTTTT
CASSYVIPSTGELFF
>TRBV27|TRBJ1-6|-|-
TGTGCCAGCAGGGGGGGACACGCCGGGGGACCCCTCCACTTT
CASRGGHAGGPLHF
>TRBV27|TRBJ1-1|-|-
TGTGCCAGCAGTTTATCTCGGAGCACTGAAGCTTTCTTT
CASSLSRSTEAFF
>TRBV12-5|TRBJ2-1|few|TRBD2
TGTGCTAGTGGGCCCGGGCGAGGACTAGGCGACAATGAGCAGTTCTTC
CASGPGRGLGDNEQFF
>TRBV7-2|TRBJ1-6|many|-
TGTGCCAGCAGCCCCTCCTTACAGGGTGGGTCCTATAATTCACCCCTCCACTTT
CASSPSLQGGSYNSPLHF
>TRBV10-3|TRBJ1-1|-|TRBD1
TGTGCCATCAGATCGAAGCGACAGGGGGCTGGTGAAGCTTTCTTT
CAIRSKRQGAGEAFF
>TRBV18|TRBJ1-1|-|-
TGTGCCAGCTCCCCGCTTAGCTCCCTCACTGAAGCTTTCTTT
CASSPLSSLTEAFF
>TRBV19|TRBJ1-1|-|-
TGTGCCAGTAAGGGGGACCGGGGGGACACTGAAGCTTTCTTT
CASKGDRGDTEAFF
>TRBV7-2|TRBJ1-1|-|-
TGTGCCAGCAGCTTAGTGGGGGGCGCGGAACTAGAAGCTTTCTTT
CASSLVGGAELEAFF
>TRBV7-2|TRBJ2-1|-|TRBD2
TGTGCCAGCAGCCCAAGCGGGAGCTACAACCGTCGGAATGAGCAGTTCTTC
CASSPSGSYNRRNEQFF
>TRBV2|TRBJ2-5|-|TRBD1
TGTGCCAGCAGTGAAGTTGGCAGGGGGCGAGAGACCCAGTACTTC
CASSEVGRGRETQYF
>TRBV27|TRBJ1-5|-|-
TGTGCCAGCAGTCTGGGACCTTGGGAGCCCCAGCATTTT
CASSLGPWEPQHF
>TRBV18|TRBJ1-2|-|TRBD1
TGTGCCAGCTCACCAGACAGGGGGGGACCTGCTAACTATGGCTACACCTTC
CASSPDRGGPANYGYTF
>TRBV7-2|TRBJ1-1|-|-
TGTGCCAGCACCCTACAGGCCCGTAACACTGAAGCTTTCTTT
CASTLQARNTEAFF
>TRBV30|TRBJ1-5|-|TRBD1
TGTGCCTGGAGTAGAGGGGGCGATGGCAATCAGCCCCAGCATTTT
CAWSRGGDGNQPQHF
>TRBV11-2|TRBJ2-7|-|-
TGTGCCAGCAGCCATGTGGTCTCGGGTTACGAGCAGTACTTC
CASSHVVSGYEQYF
>TRBV27|TRBJ2-3|-|-
TGTGCCAGCAGTTTATCGGGGGCCCCCTCCCCAGATACGCAGTATTTT
CASSLSGAPSPDTQYF
>TRBV7-2|TRBJ2-1|-|-
TGTGCCAGCAGCCCGGACAATGAGCAGTTCTTC
CASSPDNEQFF
>TRBV2|TRBJ2-3|-|TRBD2
TGTGCCAGCACCGGCAGCGGGGGAATTACAGATACGCAGTATTTT
CASTGSGGITDTQYF
>TRBV24-1|TRBJ2-1|-|-
TGTGCCACCAGTGATTTGCTCGGGGGCAGGAATGAGCAGTTCTTC
CATSDLLGGRNEQFF
>TRBV28|TRBJ2-5|-|-
TGTGCCAGCAGACTGTCACTCCCCAGTGAGACCCAGTACTTC
CASRLSLPSETQYF
>TRBV12-3/TRBV12-4|TRBJ1-1|-|-
TGTGCCAGCAGCCTTACAGGGTCCACTGAAGCTTTCTTT
CASSLTGSTEAFF
>TRBV29-1|TRBJ1-2|-|-
TGCAGCGTTGCATTCAGTGCGCGATCTAACTATGGCTACACCTTC
CSVAFSARSNYGYTF
>TRBV21-1|TRBJ2-5|-|-
TGTGCCAGCCGTCGATATCGGGGGATTAAGTTCACCCAGTACTTC
CASRRYRGIKFTQYF
>TRBV12-3/TRBV12-4|TRBJ1-1|-|-
TGTGCCAGCAGTTTGTCTAGGGAAGCTTTCTTT
CASSLSREAFF
>TRBV2|TRBJ1-3|once|-
TGTGCCAGCAGTCTCGGAGACGAAGGAAACACCATATATTTT
CASSLGDEGNTIYF
>TRBV5-4|TRBJ1-2|-|TRBD1
TGTGCCAGCAGCGATGGGACAGCCAACTATGGCTACACCTTC
CASSDGTANYGYTF
>TRBV28|TRBJ2-7|-|TRBD2
TGTGCCAGCAATGTGATGGTAGCGGGACGGGAGCAGTACTTC
CASNVMVAGREQYF
>TRBV29-1|TRBJ2-1|-|-
TGCAGCGTTGAATTTCGGCTTAGGGTTTACAATGAGCAGTTCTTC
CSVEFRLRVYNEQFF
>TRBV14|TRBJ1-1|-|-
TGTGCCAGCAGTCTAATGAACACTGAAGCTTTCTTT
CASSLMNTEAFF
>TRBV6-5|TRBJ1-6|-|-
TGTGCCAGCAGTTACCTTCAGAGCTCCTATAATTCACCCCTCCACTTT
CASSYLQSSYNSPLHF
>TRBV6-1|TRBJ1-5|-|-
TGTGCCAGCAGTGATGGGTCAGGGGGCAATCAGCCCCAGCATTTT
CASSDGSGGNQPQHF
>TRBV5-1|TRBJ2-3|-|TRBD2
TGCGCCAGCAGCTTCCTGACTCTAGCGGGAGCGGATGTAGATACGCAGTATTTT
CASSFLTLAGADVDTQYF
>TRBV7-3|TRBJ1-4|-|TRBD1
TGTGCCAGCAGCTCCAGGGGGCCAGCTAATGAAAAACTGTTTTTT
CASSSRGPANEKLFF
>TRBV19|TRBJ2-3|-|-
TGTGCCAGTAGTATAGGTGCGGGGAACACAGATACGCAGTATTTT
CASSIGAGNTDTQYF
>TRBV18|TRBJ1-1|-|-
TGTGCCAGCTCACCGGCAACAGGGTCGAACACTGAAGCTTTCTTT
CASSPATGSNTEAFF
>TRBV28|TRBJ2-7|-|TRBD2
TGTGCCAGCAGTTTTTCCCTAGCTAGCGGGACATCCTACGAGCAGTACTTC
CASSFSLASGTSYEQYF
>TRBV6-1|TRBJ2-1|-|-
TGTGCCAGCAGTGAAAAGCGGCAGCGGAGCTCCTACAATGAGCAGTTCTTC
CASSEKRQRSSYNEQFF
>TRBV4-1|TRBJ1-2|-|TRBD1
TGCGCCAGCAGCCAAGACCCAGGGGGCGACGGCTATGGCTACACCTTC
CASSQDPGGDGYGYTF
>TRBV6-5|TRBJ1-1|-|TRBD1
TGTGCCAGCGGGCCGACCGGGACAGGGACGTTGGCTTTCTTT
CASGPTGTGTLAFF
>TRBV24-1|TRBJ1-3|-|TRBD1
TGTGCCACCAGCGACAGGGTCAATGGAAACACCATATATTTT
CATSDRVNGNTIYF
>TRBV28|TRBJ1-2|-|TRBD1
TGTGCCAGCAGTTTGTCCGGGACAGGGGCTTTCTATGGCTACACCTTC
CASSLSGTGAFYGYTF
>TRBV27|TRBJ1-2|-|TRBD1
TGTGCCAGCAGTTTAAGACAGGGGGTAAGGGGTGGCTACACCTTC
CASSLRQGVRGGYTF
>TRBV21-1|TRBJ1-5|-|-
TGTGCCAGCAGCAAAGAGTATAGCAATCAGCCCCAGCATTTT
CASSKEYSNQPQHF
>TRBV4-2|TRBJ1-2|-|-
TGTGCCAGCAGCCGGGGCCAGAACTATGGCTACACCTTC
CASSRGQNYGYTF
>TRBV12-3/TRBV12-4|TRBJ1-1|-|-
TGTGCCAGCGGCTTCCGGGAAAACACTGAAGCTTTCTTT
CASGFRENTEAFF
>TRBV6-4|TRBJ2-3|-|-
TGTGCCAGCACCCGGGGCCTCGGGGATACGCAGTATTTT
CASTRGLGDTQYF
>TRBV9|TRBJ1-5|once|-
TGTGCCAAACGGCGGGGGGAGAGCAATCAGCCCCAGCATTTT
CAKRRGESNQPQHF
>TRBV27|TRBJ1-1|-|-
TGTGCCAGCAGTTTAAGCAGGGGTGAAGCTTTCTTT
CASSLSRGEAFF
>TRBV19|TRBJ1-4|-|TRBD1
TGTGCCAGTAGCCTAGCAGGGGGAGTGGGTGAAAAACTGTTTTTT
CASSLAGGVGEKLFF
>TRBV28|TRBJ1-4|-|-
TGTGCCAGCAGTCCCCTTTTTTCCACTAATGAAAAACTGTTTTTT
CASSPLFSTNEKLFF
>TRBV27|TRBJ2-6|-|-
TGTGCCAGCAGTTTATTACCTGGGGCCAACGTCCTGACTTTC
CASSLLPGANVLTF
>TRBV5-1|TRBJ1-6|-|TRBD1
TGCGCCAGCAGCGCAGGGACAGTCAATTCACCCCTCCACTTT
CASSAGTVNSPLHF